These 23 T cell receptor beta chains were all obtained from the same sample, sequenced in a study of T cell responses to AZD1222 COVID-19 vaccine. TCRdb's copy holds only in-frame clones and misses some; the assay was immunoSEQ multiplex PCR. The sample has roughly 150,000 clones; roughly 92% are singletons. Sample: peripheral blood, taken on day 0 of AZD1222 vaccination. All receptors come from an adult in good health.

The chain employs TRBV18 and TRBJ1-5; unclear D gene. V lost 4 bases and J lost 2, with 15 bases in between. The germline gives CDR1 KGHSH, CDR2 LQKENI. This CDR3 is 16 amino acids long. CDR3 bases: TGTGCCAGCTCACATGGGCCCAACCCTGGCAATCAGCCCCAGCATTTT. Its protein is CASSHGPNPGNQPQHF.

This chain links TRBV3-1 (or the pseudogene TRBV3-2) with TRBJ2-5, with 7 positions matching TRBD1. This CDR3 is built from 20 residues. J lost 2 bases, V lost 1 base, and 19 bases had no gene match. Germline CDR1 reads LGHDT; CDR2 reads YNNKEL (reference sequence). The CDR3 region is CASSQGYSIGQAWKQETQYF. The CDR3 DNA sequence: TGTGCCAGCAGCCAAGGCTACTCTATCGGACAGGCTTGGAAGCAAGAGACCCAGTACTTC.

This chain links TRBV3-1 (or the pseudogene TRBV3-2) with TRBJ1-1, with D possibly being TRBD1 (5 bases). V was trimmed by 3 bases and J by 4 bases, leaving 18 bases between them. The CDR3 length is 16 residues. Germline CDR1 is LGHDT and CDR2 is YNNKEL (reference sequence). DNA of the CDR3: TGTGCCAGCAGCCACCCCGGGACGCAATCCCCCACTGAAGCTTTCTTT. Encoded protein: CASSHPGTQSPTEAFF.

A single count supports this clone. The V call is TRBV5-6, the J call TRBJ2-1; D is ambiguous. V was cut by 0 bases and J by 0 bases, with 7 bases left in between. The CDR3 is 15 residues long. Germline V gene lookup returns CDR1 SGHDT and CDR2 YYEEEE. As DNA, the CDR3 is TGTGCCAGCAGCTTGGATGTGGGCTCCTACAATGAGCAGTTCTTC. Its protein is CASSLDVGSYNEQFF.

The chain combines TRBV25-1 with TRBJ2-7; TRBD1 aligns across 7 bases. Per the germline V gene, CDR1 is MGHDK and CDR2 is SYGVNS. V shed 7 bases and J 5 bases; nucleotides not matched to a gene: 8. This CDR3 region has 13 residues. DNA for the CDR3: TGTGCCAGCACCCCCAGGGACAGCGACGAGCAGTACTTC. Its translation: CASTPRDSDEQYF.

This rearrangement joins TRBV10-2 to TRBJ2-2, with TRBD2 identical over 10 bases. V lost 0 bases to trimming and J lost 2 bases; unmatched junction nucleotides: 6. CDR3 size: 18 residues. CDR1 is WSHSY, CDR2 SAAADI, per germline. The DNA for the CDR3 is TGCGCCAGCAGTGAGTCGAGGCTAGCGGGGGTCAACACCGGGGAGCTGTTTTTT. Translated, it gives CASSESRLAGVNTGELFF.

This clone was seen once. The chain couples TRBV4-2 to TRBJ1-5; 7 bases are shared with TRBD1. Germline V gene sequence: CDR1 LGHNA, CDR2 YNFKEQ. The CDR3 totals 17 residues. V gave up 3 bases and J gave up 2 bases; unmatched junction bases: 10. CDR3: CASSHRGTGAGNQPQHF. The CDR3 DNA reads TGTGCCAGCAGCCACAGGGGAACAGGGGCGGGCAATCAGCCCCAGCATTTT.

This chain uses TRBV12-3 or TRBV12-4 with TRBJ1-6; 7 bases map to TRBD1. The CDR3 contains 13 residues. The ends lost 6 bases at V and 7 bases at J; junction bases unmatched: 3. The CDR3 DNA is TGTGCCAGCAGGAAACAGGGGAATTCACCCCTCCACTTT. The encoded protein is CASRKQGNSPLHF.

This chain joins TRBV9 and TRBJ1-4; D might be TRBD1 (5 bases). Trimming left V 4 bases short and J 8 bases short, with 12 bases between. Germline CDR1 is SGDLS and CDR2 is YYNGEE. The CDR3 loop spans 13 amino acids. CDR3 DNA sequence: TGTGCCAGCAGCACAGGACATCTCGAAAAACTGTTTTTT. Translation: CASSTGHLEKLFF.

The rearrangement links TRBV30 to TRBJ2-5; 11 bases are a match to TRBD2. The V and J ends lost 0 bases and 4 bases, in that order; junction bases with no gene match: 4. This CDR3 comprises 15 residues. Germline values: CDR1 GTSNPN, CDR2 SVGIG (reference sequence). The CDR3 coding sequence is TGTGCCTGGAGTGTAAAGGGACTAGCGGTAGAGACCCAGTACTTC. Its translation: CAWSVKGLAVETQYF.

The V gene is TRBV19, the J gene TRBJ1-4, with D uncertain. The CDR3 loop spans 14 amino acids. Trimming left V 5 bases short and J 4 bases short, with 11 bases between. Germline V gene lookup returns CDR1 LNHDA and CDR2 SQIVND (reference sequence). CDR3 coding DNA: TGTGCCAGTAGTCCCTCCGGGCTTAATGAAAAACTGTTTTTT. It encodes CASSPSGLNEKLFF.

The chain carries TRBV20-1 and TRBJ2-3; D is unclear. This CDR3 region has 11 residues. V was shortened by 6 bases and J by 6 bases, with 10 bases between the two germline ends. Germline loops: CDR1 DFQATT, CDR2 SNEGSKA (reference sequence). For the CDR3, the DNA is TGCAGTGCAGAGATATCGGATACGCAGTATTTT. This translates into CSAEISDTQYF.

In nucleotides, the CDR3 is TGTGCCAGCAAGGGACAGGGGCTGCAAATGAACACTGAAGCTTTCTTT. This encodes CASKGQGLQMNTEAFF. This chain uses TRBV7-3 with TRBJ1-1; TRBD1 agrees at 10 bases. Germline assignment: CDR1 SGHTA and CDR2 FQGTGA. The CDR3 covers 16 residues. J was trimmed by 0 bases and V by 7 bases; bases with no gene match: 8.

As DNA, the CDR3 is TGCGCCAGCAGCCAACTGGGGGGTTCCTCTGGAAACACCATATATTTT. This encodes CASSQLGGSSGNTIYF. This rearrangement joins TRBV4-1 to TRBJ1-3; TRBD1 might be the D (5 bases). This CDR3 has 16 residues. V gave up 2 bases and J gave up 0 bases, with 11 bases separating them. Germline lookup yields CDR1 MGHRA and CDR2 YSYEKL.

The gene calls are TRBV7-3 and TRBJ2-1, with D perhaps given as TRBD1 or TRBD2 (6 bases each). The length of the CDR3 is 16 residues. Germline assignment: CDR1 SGHTA and CDR2 FQGTGA. V was cut by 3 bases and J by 1 base, with 13 bases left in between. CDR3 protein: CASSLLGGFSYNEQFF. CDR3 sequence (DNA): TGTGCCAGCAGCTTGTTAGGGGGGTTTTCCTACAATGAGCAGTTCTTC.

This rearrangement joins TRBV20-1 to TRBJ1-3; 9 nucleotides line up with TRBD1. From germline, CDR1 is DFQATT and CDR2 SNEGSKA (reference sequence). The CDR3 totals 18 residues. Unmatched junction bases numbered 20, after V lost 3 bases and J lost 8 bases. In nucleotides, the CDR3 is TGCAGTGCTAGTACTCTCCGGACAGGGGCCCTTGACTCGGACACCATATATTTT. Translated: CSASTLRTGALDSDTIYF.

The chain uses TRBV6-5 and TRBJ1-2, with 10 bases that match TRBD1. From germline, CDR1 is MNHEY and CDR2 SVGAGI. V lost 8 bases to trimming and J lost 0 bases; unmatched junction nucleotides: 6. The CDR3 length is 15 residues. The CDR3 region is CASVDRGRPNYGYTF. The DNA of the CDR3 is TGTGCCAGCGTGGACAGGGGGAGACCTAACTATGGCTACACCTTC.

This clone has more than one count but fewer than ten. The V gene is TRBV6-5, the J gene TRBJ1-2, with 8 bases identical to TRBD1. This CDR3 region has 14 residues. In germline, CDR1 is MNHEY, CDR2 SVGAGI. V gave up 5 bases and J gave up 4 bases; unmatched junction bases: 6. The CDR3 DNA reads TGTGCCAGCAGTCCAACCGACAGGGGCTATGGCTACACCTTC. It specifies CASSPTDRGYGYTF.

The V call is TRBV27, the J call TRBJ1-5, with 9 bases matching TRBD1. Germline V gene lookup returns CDR1 MNHEY and CDR2 SMNVEV (reference sequence). Trimming took 8 bases from V and 5 from J; bases not matched to a gene: 10. The CDR3 is 15 residues long. CDR3 sequence: CASCPTGGMHQPQHF. In DNA, the CDR3 is TGTGCCAGCTGCCCGACAGGGGGAATGCATCAGCCCCAGCATTTT.

The chain links TRBV6-5 to TRBJ1-6; the D gene is possibly TRBD1 (5 bases). V was cut by 0 bases and J by 7 bases, with 7 bases left in between. The CDR3 is 14 amino acids. Per germline, CDR1 MNHEY and CDR2 SVGAGI. CDR3 amino acids: CASSYSGGNSPLHF. The CDR3 region has the DNA TGTGCCAGCAGTTACTCGGGGGGAAATTCACCCCTCCACTTT.

The J gene is TRBJ2-2, the V gene TRBV15; D might be TRBD2 (6 bases). Between the trimmed V and J ends, which lost 0 bases and 6 bases, there was a span of 8 bases. Germline CDR1 reads LNHNV; CDR2 reads YYDKDF (reference sequence). The CDR3 extends over 14 amino acids. The CDR3 loop is CATSRDWGAGELFF. The CDR3 nucleotides read TGTGCCACCAGCAGAGATTGGGGGGCCGGGGAGCTGTTTTTT.

V and J are TRBV3-1 (or the pseudogene TRBV3-2) and TRBJ1-4, with D perhaps TRBD1 (5 bases). Germline CDR1 is LGHDT and CDR2 is YNNKEL (reference sequence). This CDR3 region has 17 residues. The germline V and J ends were trimmed by 1 base and 0 bases, with 12 bases remaining between them. The DNA for the CDR3 is TGTGCCAGCAGCCAAGGAGGGACCGCAGCAACTAATGAAAAACTGTTTTTT. Translated, it gives CASSQGGTAATNEKLFF.

The V and J genes are TRBV30 and TRBJ1-2, with 9 bases fitting TRBD1. This CDR3 comprises 14 residues. V was pared by 2 bases and J by 8 bases, with 9 bases of the junction left unmatched. CDR1 is GTSNPN and CDR2 is SVGIG in the germline V gene (reference sequence). CDR3 sequence (DNA): TGTGCCTGGAGTTCGGGACAGGGTCTGTCCGGCTACACCTTC. Translated, it gives CAWSSGQGLSGYTF.